Presented here are 8 T cell receptor beta chains from one specimen sequenced in a study of control samples from healthy donors and cancer patients. Here immunoSEQ multiplex PCR was the method, and the copy in TCRdb shows in-frame clones only, minus some. Among 200,000 to 250,000 clones listed, about 94% were seen once. The sample comprised blood. Every receptor here comes from a man over 45 in good health.

This clone was picked up one time. This sequence joins TRBV5-6 and TRBJ2-3; 7 bases map to TRBD1. The CDR3 covers 15 residues. CDR1 is SGHDT and CDR2 is YYEEEE in the germline V gene. Germline trimming cut 4 bases from V and 2 bases from J; bases unmatched to any gene: 7. The CDR3 loop is CASSRGQLNTDTQYF. The CDR3 nucleotides read TGTGCCAGCAGCAGGGGACAGTTAAACACAGATACGCAGTATTTT.

V usage is TRBV7-2 and J usage is TRBJ1-1, with D possibly TRBD1 on 6 matching bases. The CDR3 runs 15 residues. Trimming took off 1 base at V and 1 base at J, with 10 bases between the two ends. The germline V gene encodes CDR1 SGHTA and CDR2 FQGNSA. The CDR3 spells CASSLEGTSNTEAFF. The CDR3 bases are TGTGCCAGCAGCTTAGAGGGGACATCGAACACTGAAGCTTTCTTT. The whole variable domain, filled in from reference TRBV7-2 and TRBJ1-1, reads GAGVSQSPSNKVTEKGKDVELRCDPISGHTALYWYRQSLGQGLEFLIYFQGNSAPDKSGLPSDRFSAERTGGSVSTLTIQRTQQEDSAVYLCASSLEGTSNTEAFFGQGTRLTVV.

The chain is built from TRBV11-2 and TRBJ2-3; D unclear. The CDR3 contains 14 residues. Looked up from germline, CDR1 is SGHAT and CDR2 is FQNNGV. V was trimmed by 3 bases and J by 6 bases, leaving 13 bases between them. The DNA of the CDR3 is TGTGCCAGCAGCTTTGCTTACAGCGCGGATACGCAGTATTTT. Translated: CASSFAYSADTQYF.

The genes are TRBV6-6 and TRBJ2-5; D unclear. The germline V gene has CDR1 MNHNY and CDR2 SVGAGI (reference sequence). CDR3 length equals 14 residues. Trimming removed 1 base from V and 3 bases from J, with 9 bases in between. The chain's CDR3 is CASSYYPLEETQYF. CDR3 nucleotides: TGTGCCAGCAGTTACTACCCGTTAGAAGAGACCCAGTACTTC.

The chain combines TRBV5-8 with TRBJ2-3; tentative D call: TRBD2 (5 bases). This CDR3 comprises 14 residues. Per germline, CDR1 SGHTS and CDR2 YDEGEE. The ends were cut back, 1 base at V and 5 bases at J, with 11 bases in the middle. The CDR3 spells CASSLSGGLDTQYF. The CDR3 DNA reads TGTGCCAGCAGCTTGTCGGGCGGGTTAGATACGCAGTATTTT.

The chain carries TRBV4-3 and TRBJ1-1; D not certain. Germline V gene lookup returns CDR1 LGHNA and CDR2 YSLEER. V lost 5 bases and J 0 bases, leaving 1 base between the germline ends. This CDR3 has 11 residues. The CDR3 DNA is TGCGCCAGCAGCATGAACACTGAAGCTTTCTTT. Translation: CASSMNTEAFF.

The CDR3 DNA sequence: TGCGCCAGCAGCCTTCAGGGATCCCACACTGAAGCTTTCTTT. This encodes CASSLQGSHTEAFF. The chain employs TRBV5-1 and TRBJ1-1; D possibly corresponds to TRBD1 (5 bases). Germline-derived CDR1 and CDR2 are SGHRS and YFSETQ. Trimming pared 4 bases from V and 3 bases from J, leaving 13 bases between. There are 14 residues in the CDR3.

This sequence joins TRBV6-5 and TRBJ1-4, with a tentative D call TRBD1 (5 bases). This CDR3 comprises 15 residues. V was trimmed by 10 bases and J by 10 bases, leaving 25 bases between them. Germline loops: CDR1 MNHEY, CDR2 SVGAGI. CDR3 bases: TGTGCCACTCGTTTTGACGTCCAGGGAGGCAGAAAACTGTTTTTT. It specifies CATRFDVQGGRKLFF.